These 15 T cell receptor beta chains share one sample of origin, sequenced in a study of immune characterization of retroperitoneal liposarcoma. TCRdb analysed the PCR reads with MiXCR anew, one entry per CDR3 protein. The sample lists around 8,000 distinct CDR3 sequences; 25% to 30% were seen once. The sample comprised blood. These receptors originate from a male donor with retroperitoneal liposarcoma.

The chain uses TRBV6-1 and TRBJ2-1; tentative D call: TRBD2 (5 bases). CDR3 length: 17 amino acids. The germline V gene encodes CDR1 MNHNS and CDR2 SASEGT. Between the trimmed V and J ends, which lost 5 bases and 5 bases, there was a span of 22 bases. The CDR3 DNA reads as TGTGCCAGCAGTCCGCTTTTGGGTTTGCCCGGGGACAATGAGCAGTTCTTC. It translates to CASSPLLGLPGDNEQFF.

The CDR3 sequence is CAPSGGLDGELFF. The CDR3 nucleotides read TGTGCCCCCTCCGGGGGGCTTGACGGGGAGCTGTTTTTT. The rearrangement joins TRBV7-9 to TRBJ2-2, with D tentatively TRBD2 (7 bases). Trimming removed 11 bases at V and 7 bases at J, with 17 bases between. CDR3 length: 13 residues. Germline CDR1 is SEHNR and CDR2 is FQNEAQ (reference sequence). The whole variable domain, remainder taken from reference TRBV7-9 and TRBJ2-2, is DTGVSQNPRHKITKRGQNVTFRCDPISEHNRLYWYRQTLGQGPEFLTYFQNEAQLEKSRLLSDRFSAERPKGSFSTLEIQRTEQGDSAMYLCAPSGGLDGELFFGEGSRLTVL.

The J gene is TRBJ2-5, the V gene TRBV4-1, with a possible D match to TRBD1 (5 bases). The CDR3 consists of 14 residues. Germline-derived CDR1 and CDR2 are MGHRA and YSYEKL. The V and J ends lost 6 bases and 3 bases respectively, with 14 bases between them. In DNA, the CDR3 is TGCGCCAGCAGGCAACCAGGGTCTAAAGAGACCCAGTACTTC. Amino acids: CASRQPGSKETQYF.

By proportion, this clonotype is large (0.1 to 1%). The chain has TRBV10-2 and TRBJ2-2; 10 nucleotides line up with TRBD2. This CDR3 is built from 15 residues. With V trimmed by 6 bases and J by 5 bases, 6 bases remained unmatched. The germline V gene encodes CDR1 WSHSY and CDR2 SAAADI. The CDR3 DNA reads TGCGCCAGCAGACCTAGCGGGAGAATGACCGGGGAGCTGTTTTTT. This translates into CASRPSGRMTGELFF.

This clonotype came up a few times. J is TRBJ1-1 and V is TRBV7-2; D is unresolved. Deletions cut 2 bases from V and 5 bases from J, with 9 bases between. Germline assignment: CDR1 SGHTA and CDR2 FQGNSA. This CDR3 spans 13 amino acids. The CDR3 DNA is TGTGCCAGCAGCTTAAACTGGGAAACTGAAGCTTTCTTT. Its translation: CASSLNWETEAFF.

DNA of the CDR3: TGCGCCAGCAGCAACTTCCAACGGAATCCCACAGATACGCAGTATTTT. It is translated as CASSNFQRNPTDTQYF. The rearrangement joins TRBV5-1 to TRBJ2-3; D gene uncertain. Germline V gene sequence: CDR1 SGHRS, CDR2 YFSETQ. V shed 4 bases and J shed 2 bases, with 17 bases lying between them. This CDR3 contains 16 residues.

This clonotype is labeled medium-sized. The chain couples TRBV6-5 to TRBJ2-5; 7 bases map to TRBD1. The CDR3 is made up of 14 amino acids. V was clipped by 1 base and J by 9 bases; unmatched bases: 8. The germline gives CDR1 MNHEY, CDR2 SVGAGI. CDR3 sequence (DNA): TGTGCCAGCAGTTACTTGGCCAACCAGGGGGCCCAGTACTTC. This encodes CASSYLANQGAQYF.

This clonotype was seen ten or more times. CDR3 nucleotides: TGTGCCAGCAGACGAGTACCTGAGCAGTTCTTC. Encoded protein: CASRRVPEQFF. V is TRBV7-3 and J is TRBJ2-1; D gene unclear. V lost 6 bases and J lost 9, with 9 bases in between. CDR1 and CDR2 (germline): SGHTA, FQGTGA. There are 11 residues in the CDR3.

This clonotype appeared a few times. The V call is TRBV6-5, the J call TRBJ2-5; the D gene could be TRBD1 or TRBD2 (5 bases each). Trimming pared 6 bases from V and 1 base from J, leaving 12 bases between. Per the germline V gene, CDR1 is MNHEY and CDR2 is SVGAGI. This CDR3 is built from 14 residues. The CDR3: CASRAPGRQETQYF. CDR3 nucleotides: TGTGCCAGCAGAGCCCCGGGACGCCAAGAGACCCAGTACTTC.

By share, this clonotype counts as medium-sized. The CDR3 loop is CASSLGLRAGETQYF. CDR3 sequence (DNA): TGTGCCAGCAGCTTAGGTCTGAGGGCCGGGGAGACCCAGTACTTC. J is TRBJ2-5 and V is TRBV11-3; possible D gene TRBD2, 5 bases. Germline CDR1 reads SGHNT; CDR2 reads YENEEA. This CDR3 has 15 amino acids. V lost 1 base and J lost 5, with 14 bases in between.

CDR3 DNA sequence: TGTGCCTGGAGTCCGAGCTCTGGAAACACCATATATTTT. Amino acid sequence: CAWSPSSGNTIYF. The genes are TRBV30 and TRBJ1-3; no clear D gene. Germline assignment: CDR1 GTSNPN and CDR2 SVGIG (reference sequence). Trimming left V 2 bases short and J 0 bases short, with 5 bases between. CDR3 length equals 13 residues.

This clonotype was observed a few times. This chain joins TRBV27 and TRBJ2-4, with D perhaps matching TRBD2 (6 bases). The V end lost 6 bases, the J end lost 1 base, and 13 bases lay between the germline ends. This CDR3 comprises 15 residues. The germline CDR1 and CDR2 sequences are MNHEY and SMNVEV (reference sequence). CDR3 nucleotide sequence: TGTGCCAGCAGGCCGCGGGCGGGGGCCAAAAACATTCAGTACTTC. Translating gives CASRPRAGAKNIQYF.

CDR3 DNA sequence: TGTGCCAGCAGCTTAAACCCTTCCGTGGATGAAAAACTGTTTTTT. Its protein product is CASSLNPSVDEKLFF. The chain carries TRBV7-8 and TRBJ1-4, with unresolved D. V lost 2 bases to trimming and J lost 6 bases, with 13 bases between them. Germline V gene lookup returns CDR1 SGHVS and CDR2 FQNEAQ. This CDR3 is 15 amino acids long.

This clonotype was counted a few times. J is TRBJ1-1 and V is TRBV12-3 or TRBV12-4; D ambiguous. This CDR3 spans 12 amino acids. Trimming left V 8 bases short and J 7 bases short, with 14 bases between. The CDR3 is CASGRGPSEAFF. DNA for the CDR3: TGTGCCAGCGGCCGTGGACCAAGTGAAGCTTTCTTT.

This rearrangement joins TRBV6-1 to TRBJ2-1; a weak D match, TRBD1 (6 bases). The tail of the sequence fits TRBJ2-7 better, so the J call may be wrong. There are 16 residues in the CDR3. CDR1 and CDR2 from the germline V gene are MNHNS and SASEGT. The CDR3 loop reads CASRPPGQGTFVEQYF. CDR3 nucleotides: TGTGCCAGCAGACCGCCTGGGCAGGGGACATTCGTGGAGCAGTACTTC.